The entry below gives a single T cell receptor (beta chain) sequence along with its context. In this sample, this clone turned up a few times. Its target antigen remains unknown. Per-base quality was not reported, and no clone a single base away is much larger than it. Collaborating institutions collected whole blood in K2EDTA tubes following their own protocols. For TCRbeta analysis, collaborators shipped samples as frozen whole blood, isolated PBMCs, or DNA extracted from either of those sample types. The CDR3 numbers 13 residues from cysteine through phenylalanine. Kept here is only the CDR3 DNA, which spans 39 bases and is read in frame from base 1. In the germline V gene, CDR1 corresponds to ENHRY and CDR2 to SYGVKD. Trimming removed 10 bases from V and 4 bases from J; the gene matches leave 8 bases unexplained. The sample is drawn from a study of blood T cell repertoires in COVID-19 (dated by TCRdb to about 2020). A note on the overall study: Collaborator samples came from the United States, Italy and Spain and covered acute and convalescent phases of COVID-19. A freely available public database, intended as a resource for researchers studying the immune response to SARS-CoV-2, is where the repertoires were released. The samples were drawn from two sources: the first 160 participants of the ongoing ImmuneRACE study, and 1,000 to 1,500 subjects contributed by 6 global collaborators. The prospective study material was composed of cDNA or gDNA derived from T cells, B-cell-depleted T cells, or PBMCs. Where available, HLA class I and class II types were taken from metadata supplied by the sample provider and were not determined by assay-based typing. Deeply sampled blood TCRbeta repertoires from subjects exposed to, actively infected with, or recovered from COVID-19 were included in the dataset. A de-identified subject ID, COVID-19 status, age in years and sex were almost always included in the sample metadata.

The immunoSEQ Assay, a bias-controlled multiplex PCR, was used to amplify TCRbeta CDR3 regions from genomic DNA. Per the original workflow: Nucleated cell counts per sample were estimated from amplification of reference gene primers within the assay. To quantify the absolute abundance of each unique TCRbeta CDR3 rearrangement, sequence reads were collapsed and filtered. For each sample, productive Simpson clonality was calculated as the square root of Simpson's diversity index over productive rearrangements. The clones in this table, taken by TCRdb from immuneACCESS, are in-frame only. Not every clone is retained; where verified, under half of the shortfall comes from an unresolved V gene, and the cause of the rest is unknown. That table is the source of V, J and clone size, and D and trimming were worked out from the DNA. Counted in this sample were roughly 160,000 clones; over 80% of them appeared once. The ten largest clonotypes hold 2.5% to 3.5% of the sample.

The investigation overall reported the following: The amount of clinical and demographic metadata varied by source and participant and was provided uncurated.

The rearranged segments are TRBV10-3 and TRBJ1-1; 8 central nucleotides agree with TRBD1. The sequenced sample consisted of peripheral blood. This TCR came from a woman aged 55-70 years with acute or convalescent COVID-19. The DNA reads TGTGCCACCCGGGACAGGCAGTTCACTGAAGCTTTCTTT. Protein translation: CATRDRQFTEAFF.